This passage covers 24 T cell receptor beta chains from one sample sequenced in a study of OX40 agonist ivuxolimab in advanced cancers. The library came from the immunoSEQ multiplex PCR assay. Held by TCRdb, this immuneACCESS table contains in-frame sequences only and omits some clones. Under half of the omission traces to an unresolved V gene where checked; the cause of the rest is unknown. This sample gives approximately 65,000 clones in total; approximately 89% of them show up just once. Of the sample, approximately 0.99% falls within the top ten clones. This specimen was CD4+ or CD8+ T cells sorted from blood, taken in a trial of the OX40 agonist ivuxolimab. The receptors derive from an adult with an advanced solid tumor such as melanoma, head and neck, liver or kidney cancer.

This clone was seen only a few times. The V and J genes are TRBV6-5 and TRBJ2-7; D may be TRBD1 or TRBD2 (6 bases each). The CDR3 spans 15 residues. Germline V gene data show CDR1 as MNHEY and CDR2 as SVGAGI. Between the trimmed V and J ends, which lost 7 bases and 2 bases, there was a span of 18 bases. CDR3 coding DNA: TGTGCCAGCAAAGTAGGGGGGCTCGGGACCTACGAGCAGTACTTC. Translating gives CASKVGGLGTYEQYF.

The rearrangement links TRBV5-4 to TRBJ2-4, with TRBD2 identical over 8 bases. Germline loops: CDR1 SGHNT, CDR2 YYREEE (reference sequence). After removal of 5 bases from V and 3 bases from J, the junction contained 7 bases not matched to a gene. The CDR3 contains 15 residues. CDR3 in DNA: TGTGCCAGCAGTCAACCCGGGGGGGACAAAAACATTCAGTACTTC. This codes for CASSQPGGDKNIQYF.

The rearrangement uses TRBV11-2 and TRBJ2-7; perhaps D is TRBD1 or TRBD2 (6 bases each). CDR1 SGHAT and CDR2 FQNNGV come from the germline V gene. The CDR3 runs 17 residues. V was cut by 2 bases and J by 4 bases, with 21 bases left in between. CDR3 in amino acids: CASSLNIGSRGPYEQYF. The DNA for the CDR3 is TGTGCCAGCAGCTTAAATATCGGCTCCCGGGGGCCGTACGAGCAGTACTTC. The variable domain in full, completed from reference TRBV11-2 and TRBJ2-7, reads EAGVAQSPRYKIIEKRQSVAFWCNPISGHATLYWYQQILGQGPKLLIQFQNNGVVDDSQLPKDRFSAERLKGVDSTLKIQPAKLEDSAVYLCASSLNIGSRGPYEQYFGPGTRLTVT.

V usage is TRBV18 and J usage is TRBJ2-2; TRBD2 agrees at 13 bases. The CDR3 covers 18 residues. Germline-derived CDR1 and CDR2 are KGHSH and LQKENI. Germline trimming cut 5 bases from V and 2 bases from J; bases unmatched to any gene: 8. The CDR3 coding sequence is TGTGCCAGCTCATCGAGACTAGCGGGGGGACTCAACACCGGGGAGCTGTTTTTT. Residues: CASSSRLAGGLNTGELFF.

This clone is a singleton in its sample. This chain links TRBV30 with TRBJ1-5; D is possibly TRBD1 (6 bases). The CDR3 covers 15 residues. V was clipped by 2 bases and J by 3 bases, with 14 bases between them. In germline, CDR1 is GTSNPN, CDR2 SVGIG (reference sequence). CDR3 sequence (DNA): TGTGCCTGGAGTCTCTTACAGGGTTACAATCAGCCCCAGCATTTT. It encodes CAWSLLQGYNQPQHF. The full variable domain, rest sourced from reference TRBV30 and TRBJ1-5, is SQTIHQWPATLVQPVGSPLSLECTVEGTSNPNLYWYRQAAGRGLQLLFYSVGIGQISSEVPQNLSASRPQDRQFILSSKKLLLSDSGFYLCAWSLLQGYNQPQHFGDGTRLSIL.

V gene TRBV18 combines with J gene TRBJ2-7; D remains unclear. Trimming removed 0 bases at V and 3 bases at J, with 6 bases between. Per the germline V gene, CDR1 is KGHSH and CDR2 is LQKENI. This CDR3 has 13 amino acids. CDR3 loop: CASSPPRLYEQYF. CDR3 coding DNA: TGTGCCAGCTCACCACCACGACTCTACGAGCAGTACTTC.

The chain uses TRBV7-9 and TRBJ1-1; 8 bases match TRBD1. Germline loops: CDR1 SEHNR, CDR2 FQNEAQ (reference sequence). CDR3 size: 18 residues. V was pared by 5 bases and J by 5 bases, with 19 bases of the junction left unmatched. CDR3 amino acids: CASSPPRTGSGLGTEAFF. Written as DNA, the CDR3 is TGTGCCAGCAGCCCCCCCAGGACAGGGTCTGGGTTGGGAACTGAAGCTTTCTTT.

This chain joins TRBV6-5 and TRBJ1-2; 8 bases line up with TRBD1. The CDR3 has 13 residues. V was clipped by 4 bases and J by 6 bases; unmatched bases: 4. The germline gives CDR1 MNHEY, CDR2 SVGAGI. The CDR3 spells CASSFGQGDGYTF. The CDR3 region has the DNA TGTGCCAGCAGTTTTGGACAGGGTGATGGCTACACCTTC.

This chain links TRBV6-6 with TRBJ2-1; D is perhaps TRBD1 or TRBD2 (5 bases each). Germline V gives CDR1 MNHNY, CDR2 SVGAGI (reference sequence). The V end was cut by 0 bases, the J end by 9 bases, with 9 bases between. The CDR3 loop spans 13 amino acids. The CDR3 DNA sequence: TGTGCCAGCAGTTACTCGACTGGGGGTGAGCAGTTCTTC. Encoded protein: CASSYSTGGEQFF.

This chain connects TRBV2 to TRBJ2-7; D gene uncertain. The CDR3 is 13 residues long. Germline values: CDR1 SNHLY, CDR2 FYNNEI. Trimming removed 7 bases at V and 3 bases at J, with 13 bases between. CDR3 in amino acids: CASNQETRYEQYF. CDR3 in DNA: TGTGCCAGCAATCAGGAAACCCGCTACGAGCAGTACTTC.

This clone has just one count. Here the CDR3 reads CASSYRQGTNEKLFF. The CDR3 coding sequence is TGTGCCAGCAGTTACAGACAGGGAACTAATGAAAAACTGTTTTTT. V is TRBV6-6 and J is TRBJ1-4, with 7 positions matching TRBD1. Germline CDR1 and CDR2: MNHNY and SVGAGI (reference sequence). After removal of 2 bases from V and 1 base from J, the junction contained 1 base not matched to a gene. CDR3 length equals 15 residues.

The J gene is TRBJ1-1, the V gene TRBV5-1; D is unclear. This CDR3 region has 15 residues. V lost 4 bases and J 4 bases, leaving 17 bases between the germline ends. Germline CDR1 SGHRS, CDR2 YFSETQ. CDR3 sequence reads: CASSEIRLGRTEAFF. CDR3 DNA: TGCGCCAGCAGCGAAATCAGGCTTGGTCGCACTGAAGCTTTCTTT.

This chain connects TRBV4-1 to TRBJ2-5; no definite D call. This CDR3 is 15 amino acids long. Germline CDR1 MGHRA, CDR2 YSYEKL. With 0 bases removed from V and 1 base from J, the gap between germline ends came to 9 bases. In DNA, the CDR3 is TGCGCCAGCAGCCAAGATGATCTAGTCCAAGAGACCCAGTACTTC. Protein sequence: CASSQDDLVQETQYF.

This clone appeared a single time. The CDR3 protein is CASGSSGGVDTQYF. The DNA of the CDR3 is TGTGCTAGTGGTTCATCGGGGGGGGTAGATACGCAGTATTTT. This chain connects TRBV12-5 to TRBJ2-3; TRBD2 aligns across 8 bases. Per germline, CDR1 LGHNT and CDR2 FRNRAP. The CDR3 extends over 14 amino acids. V lost 4 bases to trimming and J lost 5 bases; unmatched junction nucleotides: 5.

The J gene is TRBJ2-5, the V gene TRBV4-2, with 12 bases aligning to TRBD2. V shed 1 base, J shed 1 base, and the junction held 7 bases outside the gene matches. The CDR3 is 18 residues long. CDR1 and CDR2 (germline): LGHNA, YNFKEQ. CDR3 region: CASSQGTSGADFQETQYF. CDR3 bases: TGTGCCAGCAGCCAAGGGACTAGCGGGGCCGACTTCCAAGAGACCCAGTACTTC.

The J gene is TRBJ2-7, the V gene TRBV18; 12 bases map to TRBD1. The junction had 5 bases not matched to a gene; V was cut back by 4 bases and J by 1 base. The CDR3 is made up of 16 amino acids. Germline V gives CDR1 KGHSH, CDR2 LQKENI. The DNA of the CDR3 is TGTGCCAGCTCACAAGGGACAGGGGGCTTGTCCTACGAGCAGTACTTC. Amino acids: CASSQGTGGLSYEQYF.

This clone showed up just a few times. The CDR3 DNA reads TGTGCAGCGGGGACAGGGGGGACTGAAGCTTTCTTT. It codes for CAAGTGGTEAFF. The chain is built from TRBV7-9 and TRBJ1-1, with TRBD1 matching over 11 bases. Germline-derived CDR1 and CDR2 are SEHNR and FQNEAQ (reference sequence). The CDR3 is 12 residues long.

The V gene is TRBV5-1, the J gene TRBJ1-1; 10 bases match TRBD1. CDR1 and CDR2 (germline): SGHRS, YFSETQ. This CDR3 is 12 amino acids long. J lost 11 bases, V lost 4 bases, and 5 bases had no gene match. The CDR3 DNA follows: TGCGCCAGCAGCGGGACAGGGGAGGTCGCTTTCTTT. This sequence encodes CASSGTGEVAFF.

The gene calls are TRBV2 and TRBJ2-3; the match to TRBD2 covers 10 bases. The V and J ends lost 6 bases and 0 bases, in that order; junction bases with no gene match: 12. Germline V gives CDR1 SNHLY, CDR2 FYNNEI. There are 18 residues in the CDR3. In DNA form, the CDR3 reads TGTGCCAGCAGGCGTAGCGGGGGGCCGGTTTATAGCACAGATACGCAGTATTTT. Translating gives CASRRSGGPVYSTDTQYF.

This chain uses TRBV5-1 with TRBJ1-4; D is uncertain. The CDR3 runs 15 residues. Per the germline V gene, CDR1 is SGHRS and CDR2 is YFSETQ. Trimming pared 1 base from V and 8 bases from J, leaving 15 bases between. In nucleotides, the CDR3 is TGCGCCAGCAGCTTGAACGGGGAATCGCGGGAAAAACTGTTTTTT. Translation: CASSLNGESREKLFF.

There are a few counts of this clone. The chain employs TRBV7-2 and TRBJ2-7; TRBD1 agrees at 7 bases. The CDR3 extends over 13 amino acids. The V and J ends lost 2 bases and 3 bases, in that order; junction bases with no gene match: 1. The germline V gene has CDR1 SGHTA and CDR2 FQGNSA. The CDR3 region is CASSLRDSYEQYF. CDR3 DNA sequence: TGTGCCAGCAGCTTAAGGGACAGCTACGAGCAGTACTTC.

The genes are TRBV23-1 and TRBJ2-6; D possibly uses TRBD1 or TRBD2 (5 bases each). TRBV23-1 is reported as an ORF; its role is uncertain. The germline V and J ends were trimmed by 4 bases and 5 bases, with 18 bases remaining between them. CDR3 length equals 17 residues. CDR3 protein: CASSLTGQQSRANVLTF. As DNA, the CDR3 is TGCGCCAGCAGTCTTACGGGGCAACAAAGTCGGGCCAACGTCCTGACTTTC.

This clone was seen only a few times. The chain combines TRBV4-2 with TRBJ2-3; D may be TRBD2 (6 bases). The CDR3 spans 13 residues. Germline V gene data show CDR1 as LGHNA and CDR2 as YNFKEQ. V was trimmed by 0 bases and J by 6 bases, leaving 7 bases between them. CDR3 DNA: TGTGCCAGCAGCCAAGAGGCGGGGGATACGCAGTATTTT. Translation: CASSQEAGDTQYF.

The chain is built from TRBV6-6 and TRBJ2-1; 7 bases match TRBD2. The CDR3 covers 13 residues. With V trimmed by 6 bases and J by 6 bases, 5 bases remained unmatched. Per the germline V gene, CDR1 is MNHNY and CDR2 is SVGAGI (reference sequence). CDR3 in amino acids: CASSPGTINEQFF. The CDR3 nucleotides read TGTGCCAGCAGCCCTGGGACTATCAATGAGCAGTTCTTC.